This T cell receptor (beta chain) originates from a study of blood T cell repertoires in COVID-19. Study background: The origin of the acute and convalescent COVID-19 samples was the United States, Italy and Spain. The analysed material was cDNA or gDNA that came from T cells, B-cell-depleted T cells, or PBMCs.

Germline V gene lookup returns CDR1 SGHRS and CDR2 YFSETQ. The V gene end was trimmed by 0 bases and the J gene end by 5 bases; junction bases not matched to a gene: 7. This CDR3 contains 17 residues. Original methodology: Using reference gene primer amplification, nucleated cell counts were estimated. Clones were read by immunoSEQ multiplex PCR, and TCRdb kept only the in-frame ones, dropping some. Clonal size and the V and J genes are those of that table, whereas D and trimming came from the DNA. This sample has about 480,000 clones, with approximately 88% found just once. Seattle participants joined during active infection and were tracked over time.

This TCR came from a woman between 50 and 59 years old with COVID-19, enrolled during active disease. The sequenced sample was peripheral blood. This chain links TRBV5-1 with TRBJ2-3; 12 bases align to TRBD1. The CDR3 region is CASSLARDRGREDTQYF. The CDR3 coding sequence is TGCGCCAGCAGCTTGGCCCGGGACAGGGGGCGCGAAGATACGCAGTATTTT.